Sequencing of this T cell receptor beta chain was carried out in a study of shared clonotypes between healthy human individuals. Study-level background: Donors had three CD4 naive, three CD4 memory, two CD8 naive and one CD8 memory plate apiece.

CD45RO-negative CD8 cells positively selected for CCR7 made up the naive population, which excluded terminally differentiated effector memory CD45RA+ cells. Adult Caucasians living in Nashville, Tennessee made up all of the donors. The J segment lost 9 bases and the V segment lost 5 bases, leaving 9 bases of the junction unmatched. The germline CDR1 and CDR2 sequences are MDHEN and SYDVKM. The CDR3 sequence is 14 residues long. At deep level, the assay was performed. Data came from immunoSEQ multiplex PCR; TCRdb stores just in-frame clones and leaves some out. Seen here are around 640,000 clones, about 95% observed once, and the top ten hold less than 0.13%.

The receptor was derived from a woman under 40 in good health. Sequencing was done on a sample of naive CD8+ T cells sorted from blood. This chain links TRBV28 with TRBJ2-3, with TRBD2 matching over 9 bases. The CDR3 nucleotides read TGTGCCAGCAGTACCCAGCGGGAGGTGGACACGCAGTATTTT. This translates into CASSTQREVDTQYF.